This T cell receptor beta chain was sequenced for a study of blood T cell repertoires in COVID-19. Study-level information: Researchers got acute and convalescent COVID-19 samples from the United States, Italy and Spain.

This study enrolled people aged roughly 18 to 90 from around 26 US geographic areas. Self-reported history from a screening survey and questionnaire set each donor's cohort. The CDR3 has 11 amino acids. CDR1 and CDR2 from the germline V gene are DFQATT and SNEGSKA (reference sequence). V was shortened by 6 bases and J by 7 bases, with 11 bases between the two germline ends. The protocol was immunoSEQ multiplex PCR, while the TCRdb copy is restricted to in-frame clones and leaves out a portion. The sample yields around 50,000 clones, about 72% seen once. The TCR sequence derives from a woman in her fifties or sixties with acute COVID-19. The chain combines TRBV20-1 with TRBJ2-3, with D possibly matching TRBD1 (5 bases). Sequenced material: PBMCs or T cells enriched from blood (not recorded which). CDR3 in amino acids: CSAGAEHTQYF. As DNA, the CDR3 is TGCAGTGCAGGGGCCGAACATACGCAGTATTTT.